This paragraph covers one T cell receptor (beta chain) sequence. Its target is unknown. The V gene's germline CDR1 is SGHTA and CDR2 FQGTGA. V was trimmed by 0 bases and J by 2 bases, leaving 8 bases between them. This CDR3 contains 15 residues. This entry is derived from a study of CD8+ T cells in alopecia areata. Study-wide context: Patients received oral tofacitinib, 5 to 10 mg twice daily, for moderate-to-severe alopecia areata. Tofacitinib therapy lasting 6 to 18 months was followed by 6 months off drug. The study, taken as a whole, reports: The study found TCR sharing across patients less clear than in mice, possibly for HLA reasons.

Investigators isolated RNA and reverse transcribed it into cDNA to act as the sequencing template. The table came from immunoSEQ multiplex PCR; TCRdb's copy has only in-frame clones and leaves some out. The top ten clones hold roughly 6.8% of a sample with about 150,000 clones, approximately 45% of them seen once. This clonotype was sampled from a human donor with alopecia areata. The rearrangement joins TRBV7-3 to TRBJ2-1, with D perhaps TRBD2 (6 bases). What was sequenced was CD4+ T cells sorted from blood. The CDR3: CASSLTGGTYNEQFF. For the CDR3, the DNA is TGTGCCAGCAGCTTAACGGGAGGAACCTACAATGAGCAGTTCTTC.